The rows below give T cell receptor beta chains drawn from one sample of a study of blood T cell repertoires in COVID-19. Produced via immunoSEQ multiplex PCR; TCRdb's table is partial and in-frame only. The sample holds roughly 85,000 clones, roughly 88% seen once. The sample was peripheral blood. The receptors originated from a man aged 45 to 65 with active or convalescent COVID-19. Both conserved end residues are part of each CDR3. Each record gives: D gene, clone size, V gene, J gene, CDR3 protein, CDR3 DNA. A D gene is named only where the DNA matches it firmly. Size values are once, few and many counts, or a class for expanded clones, and some rows have none.

TRBD1,.,TRBV6-5,TRBJ2-7,CASSSTGAGEQYF,TGTGCCAGCAGTTCAACAGGGGCAGGGGAGCAGTACTTC
TRBD1,.,TRBV2,TRBJ2-5,CASSVQTGGGETQYF,TGTGCCAGCAGTGTTCAGACAGGGGGCGGAGAGACCCAGTACTTC
.,.,TRBV10-1,TRBJ1-6,CASSEGQRNSPLHF,TGCGCCAGCAGTGAGGGACAGCGAAATTCACCCCTCCACTTT
TRBD1,.,TRBV20-1,TRBJ1-6,CSASTDRDNSPLHF,TGCAGTGCTAGTACGGACAGGGATAATTCACCCCTCCACTTT
.,few,TRBV28,TRBJ1-4,CASKQDGPPNEKLFF,TGTGCCAGCAAACAGGACGGACCTCCTAATGAAAAACTGTTTTTT
TRBD1,.,TRBV2,TRBJ1-2,CASRRDRGQDGYTF,TGTGCCAGCAGACGAGACAGGGGGCAAGATGGCTACACCTTC
.,few,TRBV2,TRBJ1-5,CASSGQVGNQPQHF,TGTGCCAGCAGTGGACAGGTGGGCAATCAGCCCCAGCATTTT
TRBD2,.,TRBV9,TRBJ2-1,CASSVGAGTYNEQFF,TGTGCCAGCAGCGTCGGAGCGGGGACTTACAATGAGCAGTTCTTC
TRBD1,.,TRBV3-1/TRBV3-2,TRBJ1-1,CASSPRRGTVTEAFF,TGTGCCAGCAGCCCTAGACGGGGGACAGTCACTGAAGCTTTCTTT
.,.,TRBV5-4,TRBJ2-2,CASSWTSNTGELFF,TGTGCCAGCAGCTGGACATCGAACACCGGGGAGCTGTTTTTT
TRBD2,once,TRBV9,TRBJ2-1,CASSVAGSGSHNEQFF,TGTGCCAGCAGCGTAGCGGGTAGCGGGAGCCACAATGAGCAGTTCTTC
TRBD2,.,TRBV11-2,TRBJ2-3,CASSLREGRGAGDTQYF,TGTGCCAGCAGCTTAAGGGAGGGGCGGGGGGCAGGAGATACGCAGTATTTT
TRBD1,.,TRBV5-1,TRBJ1-2,CASSSVTGAEGGYTF,TGCGCCAGCAGCTCAGTGACAGGGGCGGAAGGTGGCTACACCTTC
.,.,TRBV6-5,TRBJ2-7,CASSRSPRDEQYF,TGTGCCAGCAGTCGGTCCCCCAGGGACGAGCAGTACTTC
TRBD1,.,TRBV11-2,TRBJ2-1,CASSRQGITKYYNEQFF,TGTGCCAGCAGCAGACAGGGAATAACGAAGTATTACAATGAGCAGTTCTTC
.,.,TRBV21-1,TRBJ2-7,CASSSRGLGGYF,TGTGCCAGCAGTTCCAGGGGGCTTGGTGGGTACTTC
.,.,TRBV5-1,TRBJ1-2,CASSLGDSGGYGYTF,TGCGCCAGCAGCTTGGGGGACTCCGGGGGTTATGGCTACACCTTC
TRBD2,.,TRBV10-1,TRBJ2-7,CASSETRTSGRVEQYF,TGCGCCAGCAGTGAGACAAGGACTAGCGGGAGAGTTGAGCAGTACTTC
.,.,TRBV5-4,TRBJ1-2,CASSSRDIYGYTF,TGTGCCAGCAGCAGCCGGGACATCTATGGCTACACCTTC
.,.,TRBV12-3/TRBV12-4,TRBJ1-5,CASKDLVGPQHF,TGTGCCAGCAAAGATCTAGTGGGGCCCCAGCATTTT
.,.,TRBV15,TRBJ2-7,CATSRDGGGYEQYF,TGTGCCACCAGCAGAGATGGGGGCGGCTACGAGCAGTACTTC
.,.,TRBV10-3,TRBJ2-7,CATGGHTYEQYF,TGTGCCACTGGGGGACACACCTACGAGCAGTACTTC
TRBD1,once,TRBV9,TRBJ2-2,CASSQGRQGASGELFF,TGTGCCAGCAGTCAGGGGAGACAGGGGGCATCCGGGGAGCTGTTTTTT
.,.,TRBV18,TRBJ2-4,CASSPPRGIAKNIQYF,TGTGCCAGCTCACCCCCCCGGGGGATAGCCAAAAACATTCAGTACTTC
.,few,TRBV19,TRBJ2-5,CASSPLGVPGTQYF,TGTGCCAGTAGTCCCCTTGGGGTGCCGGGAACCCAGTACTTC
.,.,TRBV28,TRBJ1-4,CASSLRGEKLFF,TGTGCCAGCAGTCTAAGGGGTGAAAAACTGTTTTTT
TRBD1,.,TRBV5-1,TRBJ2-7,CASSPGTGSYEQYF,TGCGCCAGCAGCCCCGGGACAGGGTCCTACGAGCAGTACTTC
TRBD1,.,TRBV6-5,TRBJ1-1,CASRRDSEAFF,TGTGCCAGCAGGAGGGACAGTGAAGCTTTCTTT
TRBD2,.,TRBV3-1/TRBV3-2,TRBJ2-5,CASSQRRVGRGQETQYF,TGTGCCAGCAGCCAAAGACGAGTCGGGAGGGGCCAAGAGACCCAGTACTTC
.,.,TRBV19,TRBJ1-4,CASSEDPATNEKLFF,TGTGCCAGTAGTGAAGATCCGGCAACTAATGAAAAACTGTTTTTT
.,.,TRBV27,TRBJ2-1,CASSRYRDIDEQFF,TGTGCCAGCAGTCGTTACAGGGATATAGATGAGCAGTTCTTC
TRBD2,.,TRBV5-1,TRBJ2-2,CASSYEPSGGSNAGELFF,TGCGCCAGCAGCTACGAACCGTCGGGGGGGAGTAATGCCGGGGAGCTGTTTTTT
.,.,TRBV18,TRBJ2-1,CASSPPGSSGTYNEQFF,TGTGCCAGCTCACCACCGGGCAGCTCAGGGACCTACAATGAGCAGTTCTTC
TRBD2,.,TRBV4-1,TRBJ2-2,CASSRELAGGATGELFF,TGCGCCAGCAGCCGAGAGTTAGCGGGAGGGGCCACCGGGGAGCTGTTTTTT
.,.,TRBV28,TRBJ1-5,CASSQYEDRPDQPQHF,TGTGCCAGCAGCCAATACGAGGACAGACCCGATCAGCCCCAGCATTTT
.,.,TRBV4-1,TRBJ1-1,CASSLREGMNTEAFF,TGCGCCAGCAGCCTCAGGGAGGGGATGAACACTGAAGCTTTCTTT
.,.,TRBV24-1,TRBJ2-6,CATSDSGGLSGANVLTF,TGTGCCACCAGTGATTCTGGGGGACTTTCTGGGGCCAACGTCCTGACTTTC
.,.,TRBV3-1/TRBV3-2,TRBJ1-5,CASSPRDRSSNQPQHF,TGTGCCAGCAGCCCAAGAGACAGGTCTAGCAATCAGCCCCAGCATTTT
TRBD1,.,TRBV18,TRBJ2-5,CASSPMPGTATTQYF,TGTGCCAGCTCACCGATGCCCGGGACAGCCACTACCCAGTACTTC
.,.,TRBV6-2/TRBV6-3,TRBJ1-5,CASSGQLNQPQHF,TGTGCCAGCAGCGGACAGCTGAATCAGCCCCAGCATTTT